The 22 T cell receptor beta chains in this list originate from one sample, sequenced in a study of Ad26.COV2.S vaccination and SARS-CoV-2 variants. Treatment of the sample: roughly 19 received Ad26.COV2.S at low or high dose, single or two shots; 5 received placebo; per-sample allocation not given. Following the first vaccine or placebo injection, samples were taken on day 63. The method was immunoSEQ multiplex PCR; TCRdb's version includes in-frame clones alone and lacks a portion of them. The table has around 300,000 clones, about nine tenths seen once; the top ten hold roughly 6%. Here the sequenced sample was peripheral blood, taken in a trial of Ad26.COV2.S vaccine versus placebo. The source is a person aged 18-60 years who received the Ad26.COV2.S COVID-19 vaccine or a placebo.

This chain connects TRBV7-6 to TRBJ2-1; tentatively, D is TRBD2 (5 bases). Germline V gene sequence: CDR1 SGHVS, CDR2 FNYEAQ. CDR3 length: 12 amino acids. Trimming removed 8 bases from V and 0 bases from J, with 5 bases in between. The CDR3 protein is CASGSSYNEQFF. The CDR3 DNA sequence: TGTGCCAGCGGGAGCTCCTACAATGAGCAGTTCTTC.

This rearrangement joins TRBV7-2 to TRBJ2-7, with 7 bases that match TRBD1. The V segment lost 4 bases and the J segment 7 bases; nucleotides outside the gene matches: 13. The CDR3 totals 15 residues. Per the germline V gene, CDR1 is SGHTA and CDR2 is FQGNSA. The CDR3 nucleotides are TGTGCCAGCAGCTCCTGGGACAGCCGATCCGGGGAGCAGTACTTC. It is translated as CASSSWDSRSGEQYF.

The chain recombines TRBV27 with TRBJ2-2; 8 bases fit TRBD2. The CDR3 extends over 17 amino acids. Germline V CDR1 and CDR2: MNHEY, SMNVEV (reference sequence). Trimming removed 5 bases from V and 2 bases from J; junction bases left unmatched: 10. Here the CDR3 DNA reads TGTGCCAGCAGTCCAGGACTAGCCGCAATTAACACCGGGGAGCTGTTTTTT. Protein: CASSPGLAAINTGELFF.

The genes are TRBV4-3 and TRBJ2-1, with D perhaps matching TRBD2 (6 bases). Trimming left V 0 bases short and J 2 bases short, with 14 bases between. The CDR3 length is 17 residues. Germline V gene lookup returns CDR1 LGHNA and CDR2 YSLEER. This chain's CDR3 is CASSQDRGWGTYNEQFF. DNA of the CDR3: TGCGCCAGCAGCCAAGATCGGGGGTGGGGGACCTACAATGAGCAGTTCTTC.

The gene calls are TRBV11-3 and TRBJ1-2; TRBD1 might be the D (6 bases). Germline V gene sequence: CDR1 SGHNT, CDR2 YENEEA. Trimming took 4 bases from V and 3 from J, leaving 12 bases between them. The CDR3 has 14 residues. The CDR3, as DNA: TGTGCCAGCAGCTCGGGGCAGGGGCACTATGGCTACACCTTC. Its translation is CASSSGQGHYGYTF.

The V gene is TRBV4-2, the J gene TRBJ1-4, with a weak D call TRBD1 (5 bases). Trimming pared 0 bases from V and 13 bases from J, leaving 21 bases between. Germline V gene lookup returns CDR1 LGHNA and CDR2 YNFKEQ. The CDR3 has 16 amino acids. CDR3 nucleotides: TGTGCCAGCAGCCAAGAGGGGGGGGGACCCCAGCGGGGACTGTTTTTT. Its translation is CASSQEGGGPQRGLFF.

This chain joins TRBV28 and TRBJ1-2, with D perhaps matching TRBD1 (5 bases). The ends were cut back, 5 bases at V and 5 bases at J, with 18 bases in the middle. The CDR3 has 15 residues. The germline V gene has CDR1 MDHEN and CDR2 SYDVKM. CDR3 DNA sequence: TGTGCCAGCAGTCACACCGGGGGGATAGGGTATGGCTACACCTTC. It encodes CASSHTGGIGYGYTF.

The V gene is TRBV12-5, the J gene TRBJ1-3; D is unresolved. Germline CDR1 and CDR2: LGHNT and FRNRAP. The CDR3 loop spans 12 amino acids. The V end lost 9 bases, the J end lost 3 bases, and 9 bases lay between the germline ends. DNA of the CDR3: TGTGCTAGCGAGGGTAATGGAAACACCATATATTTT. Amino acid sequence: CASEGNGNTIYF.

V is TRBV7-9 and J is TRBJ2-1; tentatively, D is TRBD2 (6 bases). CDR1 SEHNR and CDR2 FQNEAQ come from the germline V gene (reference sequence). The CDR3 contains 14 residues. Between the trimmed V and J ends, which lost 4 bases and 2 bases, there was a span of 9 bases. CDR3 coding DNA: TGTGCCAGCAGCTCAAGCGGGCCCTACAATGAGCAGTTCTTC. This encodes CASSSSGPYNEQFF.

This rearrangement joins TRBV12-3 or TRBV12-4 to TRBJ2-3; no firm D call. V dropped 5 bases and J dropped 3 bases, with 3 bases sitting between them. CDR3 length: 11 residues. CDR3 region: CASSRTDTQYF. CDR3 DNA sequence: TGTGCCAGCAGTCGAACAGATACGCAGTATTTT.

This clone turned up a few times. The V gene is TRBV5-1, the J gene TRBJ1-1; D gene unclear. V lost 0 bases and J lost 6, with 15 bases in between. The germline V gene encodes CDR1 SGHRS and CDR2 YFSETQ. The CDR3 spans 15 residues. The CDR3 nucleotides read TGCGCCAGCAGCTTGGGGGCCCTTTTTAGCCCTGAAGCTTTCTTT. The encoded protein is CASSLGALFSPEAFF.

The chain is built from TRBV2 and TRBJ2-1; possibly TRBD2 for D (6 bases). V shed 3 bases and J shed 0 bases, with 9 bases lying between them. Germline values: CDR1 SNHLY, CDR2 FYNNEI. This CDR3 has 15 residues. The CDR3 DNA is TGTGCCAGCAGTGATAGCGGTGGCTCCTACAATGAGCAGTTCTTC. This codes for CASSDSGGSYNEQFF.

This clone was observed once. The V call is TRBV10-2, the J call TRBJ1-1, with 9 bases aligning to TRBD1. The CDR3 has 14 residues. Trimming took 4 bases from V and 7 from J; bases not matched to a gene: 7. Germline CDR1 and CDR2: WSHSY and SAAADI. The CDR3 protein is CASSATGGPSEAFF. DNA of the CDR3: TGCGCCAGCAGTGCTACAGGGGGCCCCAGTGAAGCTTTCTTT.

The chain carries TRBV7-6 and TRBJ2-3, with 11 bases aligning to TRBD2. Losses at the gene ends were 5 bases for V and 7 bases for J; bases not matched to a gene: 11. The length of the CDR3 is 16 residues. The germline gives CDR1 SGHVS, CDR2 FNYEAQ. CDR3: CASSPLSGGAKNTQYF. CDR3 nucleotide sequence: TGTGCCAGCAGCCCACTTAGCGGGGGGGCGAAGAATACGCAGTATTTT.

The chain has TRBV6-2 or TRBV6-3 and TRBJ1-1, with D possibly being TRBD1 (5 bases). The CDR3 runs 12 residues. V lost 4 bases and J 6 bases, leaving 9 bases between the germline ends. The germline V gene encodes CDR1 MNHEY and CDR2 SVGEGT. CDR3 in DNA: TGTGCCAGCAGTTGGGCGGGGGCTGAAGCTTTCTTT. Protein product: CASSWAGAEAFF.

The chain carries TRBV2 and TRBJ2-5; 9 bases align to TRBD1. The CDR3 contains 15 residues. Per germline, CDR1 SNHLY and CDR2 FYNNEI. V trimming: 4 bases; J trimming: 2 bases; junction bases outside the gene matches: 5. The CDR3 reads CASSGSTGGQETQYF. For the CDR3, the DNA is TGTGCCAGCAGTGGCTCGACAGGGGGTCAAGAGACCCAGTACTTC.

This rearrangement joins TRBV7-2 to TRBJ2-5; no firm D call. Germline lookup yields CDR1 SGHTA and CDR2 FQGNSA. The CDR3 totals 15 residues. Trimming cost V 1 base and J 4 bases, with 13 bases left between them. CDR3 protein: CASSLEPAIGETQYF. The CDR3 DNA reads TGTGCCAGCAGCTTAGAGCCAGCGATTGGAGAGACCCAGTACTTC.

This clone was seen a single time. This chain uses TRBV3-1 (or the pseudogene TRBV3-2) with TRBJ1-1; 7 bases match TRBD1. This CDR3 region has 15 residues. V trimming: 4 bases; J trimming: 5 bases; junction bases outside the gene matches: 10. CDR1 is LGHDT, CDR2 YNNKEL, per germline (reference sequence). Here the CDR3 reads CASSLFQGGWTEAFF. CDR3 nucleotides: TGTGCCAGCAGCCTCTTTCAGGGGGGGTGGACTGAAGCTTTCTTT.

This CDR3 reads CASSPRAGNEKLFF. For the CDR3, the DNA is TGTGCCAGCAGCCCCCGGGCGGGGAATGAAAAACTGTTTTTT. The rearrangement uses TRBV9 and TRBJ1-4; no firm D call. V was trimmed by 4 bases and J by 5 bases, leaving 12 bases between them. The germline V gene has CDR1 SGDLS and CDR2 YYNGEE. The CDR3 totals 14 residues.

The chain combines TRBV19 with TRBJ2-3; 9 positions agree with TRBD2. Unmatched junction bases numbered 6, after V lost 3 bases and J lost 5 bases. Germline CDR1 reads LNHDA; CDR2 reads SQIVND (reference sequence). The CDR3 runs to 15 residues. The CDR3 DNA reads as TGTGCCAGTAGTATCGATAGCGGGAGAGAAGATACGCAGTATTTT. This translates into CASSIDSGREDTQYF.

The genes are TRBV27 and TRBJ2-1; D might be TRBD1 (6 bases). Deletions cut 4 bases from V and 9 bases from J, with 16 bases between. Germline-derived CDR1 and CDR2 are MNHEY and SMNVEV (reference sequence). There are 14 residues in the CDR3. This CDR3 reads CASSSQGTWGEQFF. CDR3 DNA: TGTGCCAGCAGTTCCCAGGGGACGTGGGGTGAGCAGTTCTTC.

This chain connects TRBV18 to TRBJ1-2; 7 nucleotides line up with TRBD1. Germline CDR1 and CDR2: KGHSH and LQKENI. Trimming at V came to 0 bases and at J to 3 bases, leaving 1 base not matched to a gene. This CDR3 spans 14 amino acids. CDR3 region: CASSPPTGYYGYTF. The CDR3 DNA reads TGTGCCAGCTCACCACCGACAGGGTACTATGGCTACACCTTC.